Listed below are T cell receptor beta chains from one sample, sequenced in a study of T cells after yellow fever vaccination. MiXCR was run by TCRdb on the 5' RACE reads, yielding one entry per CDR3 protein. This table has about 550,000 distinct CDR3 sequences, less than 20% appearing once. The source was PBMCs, collected 15 days after the yellow fever booster vaccination. All receptors come from a man aged 25 to 40 who received the YFV17D yellow fever vaccine. The CDR3 runs from the conserved cysteine through the conserved F or W. The D gene is left open where the match is weak. Clone sizes are given selectively: once, few, many, or a class where the clone is expanded.

j_gene,v_gene,abundance,d_gene,CDR3aa,CDR3nt
TRBJ2-7,TRBV7-2,-,TRBD2,CASSLLGGGEQYF,TGTGCCAGCAGCTTATTGGGCGGGGGGGAGCAGTACTTC
TRBJ2-5,TRBV14,few,TRBD2,CASSQGLAGQETQYF,TGTGCCAGCAGCCAAGGTCTAGCGGGGCAAGAGACCCAGTACTTC
TRBJ2-1,TRBV14,-,-,CASSRRGAGPYNEQFF,TGTGCCAGCAGCCGAAGAGGTGCAGGCCCCTACAATGAGCAGTTCTTC
TRBJ2-2,TRBV18,few,-,CASSPGRDLDTGELFF,TGTGCCAGCTCACCAGGGCGGGACTTGGACACCGGGGAGCTGTTTTTT
TRBJ2-3,TRBV12-3/TRBV12-4,few,TRBD1,CASSLGDRVTDTQYF,TGTGCCAGCAGCCTCGGGGACAGGGTAACAGATACGCAGTATTTT
TRBJ2-1,TRBV7-9,-,TRBD2,CASSLAASGRRYNEQFF,TGTGCCAGCAGCTTAGCTGCTAGCGGGAGACGATACAATGAGCAGTTCTTC
TRBJ2-6,TRBV10-3,-,-,CAITNLGSGANVLTF,TGTGCCATCACTAATTTGGGCTCTGGGGCCAACGTCCTGACTTTC
TRBJ2-1,TRBV5-1,few,TRBD2,CASSIRLAGSSSYNEQFF,TGCGCCAGCAGCATTCGACTAGCGGGCTCGTCCTCCTACAATGAGCAGTTCTTC
TRBJ2-1,TRBV5-1,few,-,CASSLVAYNEQFF,TGCGCCAGCAGCTTGGTCGCATACAATGAGCAGTTCTTC
TRBJ2-3,TRBV5-1,-,TRBD2,CASREGTSGITDTQYF,TGCGCCAGCAGAGAGGGGACTAGCGGAATCACAGATACGCAGTATTTT
TRBJ1-2,TRBV7-2,few,TRBD1,CASSLKDRAGYGYTF,TGTGCCAGCAGCTTAAAGGACAGGGCTGGCTATGGCTACACCTTC
TRBJ1-2,TRBV12-3/TRBV12-4,few,TRBD1,CASSLSDRVFGYTF,TGTGCCAGCAGTTTATCGGACAGGGTCTTCGGCTACACCTTC
TRBJ2-4,TRBV11-2,-,-,CASSLDRPRGNIQYF,TGTGCCAGCAGCTTAGATCGGCCACGGGGAAACATTCAGTACTTC
TRBJ1-2,TRBV28,-,-,CASSSWTAANYGYTF,TGTGCCAGCAGTTCATGGACGGCGGCTAACTATGGCTACACCTTC
TRBJ2-5,TRBV20-1,-,TRBD2,CSASRLAGSQETQYF,TGCAGTGCTAGCCGACTAGCGGGAAGCCAAGAGACCCAGTACTTC
TRBJ2-7,TRBV6-1,-,-,CASRGGGAETYEQYF,TGTGCCAGCAGGGGGGGTGGGGCGGAAACCTACGAGCAGTACTTC
TRBJ1-3,TRBV3-1,-,-,CASSPTVAGNTIYF,TGTGCCAGCAGCCCGACAGTGGCTGGAAACACCATATATTTT
TRBJ1-1,TRBV5-1,many,-,CASSPSGRDTEAFF,TGCGCCAGCAGCCCGAGCGGACGGGACACTGAAGCTTTCTTT
TRBJ2-5,TRBV28,-,TRBD1,CASRRTGEETQYF,TGTGCCAGCAGACGGACAGGGGAAGAGACCCAGTACTTC
TRBJ2-3,TRBV5-5,-,-,CASRVADTQYF,TGTGCCAGCAGGGTGGCAGATACGCAGTATTTT
TRBJ2-7,TRBV12-3/TRBV12-4,few,-,CASSPHPGEQYF,TGTGCCAGCAGTCCACACCCGGGCGAGCAGTACTTC
TRBJ2-7,TRBV7-3,few,-,CAIRKCHELNYEQYF,TGTGCCATCCGCAAGTGTCATGAACTGAACTACGAGCAGTACTTC
TRBJ2-1,TRBV29-1,few,TRBD2,CSVGIAGVYNEQFF,TGCAGCGTTGGGATAGCGGGAGTTTACAATGAGCAGTTCTTC
TRBJ1-1,TRBV20-1,few,TRBD1,CSAREKGTGNTEAFF,TGCAGTGCTAGAGAGAAAGGGACAGGGAACACTGAAGCTTTCTTT
TRBJ2-7,TRBV7-6,many,-,CASSLAVSYEQYF,TGTGCCAGCAGCTTAGCTGTATCCTACGAGCAGTACTTC
TRBJ1-6,TRBV25-1,-,-,CASGSVAPLHF,TGTGCCAGCGGCTCAGTGGCACCCCTCCACTTT
TRBJ2-5,TRBV9,-,TRBD1,CASSDRHRGLRQETQYF,TGTGCCAGCAGCGATCGTCACAGGGGGCTAAGGCAAGAGACCCAGTACTTC
TRBJ1-3,TRBV14,-,TRBD1,CASSQLTEAGDRASLSSGNTIYF,TGTGCCAGCAGCCAACTAACCGAAGCCGGGGACAGAGCTAGCCTAAGCTCTGGAAACACCATATATTTT
TRBJ2-1,TRBV5-5,few,TRBD1,CASRTTGDNEQFF,TGTGCCAGCAGAACAACAGGGGACAATGAGCAGTTCTTC
TRBJ2-1,TRBV7-2,-,-,CASSLAGTPYNEQFF,TGTGCCAGCAGCTTGGCCGGGACACCTTACAATGAGCAGTTCTTC
TRBJ2-5,TRBV7-9,-,-,CASSLGGRGFLETQYF,TGTGCCAGCAGCTTAGGTGGCAGGGGATTTTTGGAGACCCAGTACTTC
TRBJ2-7,TRBV30,-,-,CAWSVLGALYEQYF,TGTGCCTGGAGTGTACTTGGGGCCCTCTACGAGCAGTACTTC
TRBJ2-6,TRBV7-9,-,-,CAGRDTGANVLTF,TGTGCCGGCCGGGATACTGGGGCCAACGTCCTGACTTTC
TRBJ1-1,TRBV7-2,-,-,CASSLVSSTEAFF,TGTGCCAGCAGCTTAGTTTCTTCGACTGAAGCTTTCTTT
TRBJ2-1,TRBV20-1,-,-,CSGAPYLSSYNEQFF,TGCAGTGGGGCCCCTTACCTGAGCTCCTACAATGAGCAGTTCTTC
TRBJ2-7,TRBV5-1,few,-,CASSPRQGSVYEQYF,TGCGCCAGCAGCCCGAGGCAGGGTTCGGTCTACGAGCAGTACTTC
TRBJ2-3,TRBV27,-,-,CASSPTGVAQYF,TGTGCCAGCAGCCCGACAGGTGTGGCGCAGTATTTT
TRBJ2-3,TRBV5-1,few,TRBD2,CASRTSGQTDTQYF,TGCGCCAGTCGGACTAGCGGTCAGACAGATACGCAGTATTTT
TRBJ2-7,TRBV11-2,-,TRBD2,CASSPGARQRTSGNSYEQYF,TGTGCCAGCAGCCCAGGGGCTAGACAGCGGACTAGCGGGAACTCCTACGAGCAGTACTTC
TRBJ2-7,TRBV14,few,-,CASCPAAHYEQYF,TGTGCCAGCTGCCCAGCGGCCCACTACGAGCAGTACTTC
TRBJ2-7,TRBV7-9,few,-,CASSETLPGDEQYF,TGTGCCAGCAGCGAGACCCTACCCGGGGACGAGCAGTACTTC
TRBJ2-1,TRBV29-1,few,TRBD1,CSASPSDRGNEQFF,TGCAGCGCCAGCCCGTCGGACAGGGGCAATGAGCAGTTCTTC
TRBJ2-7,TRBV12-3/TRBV12-4,few,TRBD2,CASSSAGLLYEQYF,TGTGCCAGCAGTTCAGCGGGACTCCTGTACGAGCAGTACTTC
TRBJ2-7,TRBV10-3,-,TRBD2,CAISVGLAGDNEQYF,TGTGCCATCAGTGTCGGACTAGCGGGAGACAACGAGCAGTACTTC
TRBJ2-1,TRBV11-2,-,-,CASSSSPGVTEQFF,TGTGCCAGCAGCTCTTCCCCGGGAGTCACTGAGCAGTTCTTC
TRBJ1-5,TRBV20-1,few,-,CSAMETGSNQPQHF,TGCAGTGCGATGGAGACAGGTAGCAATCAGCCCCAGCATTTT
TRBJ1-5,TRBV5-1,-,TRBD1,CASSLGGTDDNQPQHF,TGCGCCAGCAGCTTGGGAGGGACAGATGACAATCAGCCCCAGCATTTT
TRBJ1-3,TRBV13,-,-,CASSLVSQNTIYF,TGTGCCAGCAGCTTAGTCTCCCAAAACACCATATATTTT